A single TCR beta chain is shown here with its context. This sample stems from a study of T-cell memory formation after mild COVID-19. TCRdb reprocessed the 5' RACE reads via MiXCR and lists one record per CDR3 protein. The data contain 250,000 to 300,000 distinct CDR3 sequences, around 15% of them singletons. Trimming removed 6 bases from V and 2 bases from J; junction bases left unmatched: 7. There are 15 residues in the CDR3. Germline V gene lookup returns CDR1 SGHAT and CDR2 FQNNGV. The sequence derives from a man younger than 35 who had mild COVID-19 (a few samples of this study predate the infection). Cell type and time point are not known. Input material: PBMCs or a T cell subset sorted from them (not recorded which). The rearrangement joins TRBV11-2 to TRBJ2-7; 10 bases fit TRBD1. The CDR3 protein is CASRSQGQGAYEQYF. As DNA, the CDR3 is TGTGCCAGCAGGTCCCAAGGACAGGGGGCCTACGAGCAGTACTTC.